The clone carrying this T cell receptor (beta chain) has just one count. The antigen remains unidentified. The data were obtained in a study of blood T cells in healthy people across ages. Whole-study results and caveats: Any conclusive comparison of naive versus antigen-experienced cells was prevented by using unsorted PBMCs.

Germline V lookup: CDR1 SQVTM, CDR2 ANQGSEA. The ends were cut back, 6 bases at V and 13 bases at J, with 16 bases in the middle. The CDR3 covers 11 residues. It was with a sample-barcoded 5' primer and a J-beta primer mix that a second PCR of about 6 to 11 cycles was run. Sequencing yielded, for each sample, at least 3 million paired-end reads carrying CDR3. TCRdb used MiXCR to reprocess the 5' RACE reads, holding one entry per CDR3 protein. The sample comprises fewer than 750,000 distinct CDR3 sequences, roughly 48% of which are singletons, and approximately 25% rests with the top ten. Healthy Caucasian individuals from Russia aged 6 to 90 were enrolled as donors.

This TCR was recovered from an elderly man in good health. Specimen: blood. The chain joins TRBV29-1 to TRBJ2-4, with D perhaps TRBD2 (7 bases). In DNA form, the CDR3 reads TGCAGCGTCGAGGGGGGGCTTTCCCAGTACTTC. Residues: CSVEGGLSQYF.